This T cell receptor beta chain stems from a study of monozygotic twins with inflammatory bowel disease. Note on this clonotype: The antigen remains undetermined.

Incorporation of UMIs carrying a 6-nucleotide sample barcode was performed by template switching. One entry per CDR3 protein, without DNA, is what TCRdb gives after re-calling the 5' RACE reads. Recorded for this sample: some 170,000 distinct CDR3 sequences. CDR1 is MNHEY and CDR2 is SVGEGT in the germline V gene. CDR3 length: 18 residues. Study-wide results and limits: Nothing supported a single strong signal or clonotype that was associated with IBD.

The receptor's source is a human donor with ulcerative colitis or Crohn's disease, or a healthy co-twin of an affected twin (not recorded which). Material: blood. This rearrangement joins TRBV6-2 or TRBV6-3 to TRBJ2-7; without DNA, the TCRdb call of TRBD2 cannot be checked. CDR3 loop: CASRNPFYTSEQTYEQYF.